This TCR beta chain was retrieved from a study of T-cell memory formation after mild COVID-19. Constant-segment primers were used for 5'RACE, and the resulting TCR alpha and TCR beta cDNA libraries carried sample barcodes and UMIs. Each CDR3 protein gets one entry after TCRdb re-called the 5' RACE reads with MiXCR. The table records hundreds of thousands of distinct CDR3 sequences, under 20% of them present only once. This clonotype was recorded many times. V lost 4 bases and J 4 bases, leaving 15 bases between the germline ends. CDR1 and CDR2 from the germline V gene are SGHRS and YFSETQ. The CDR3 loop spans 14 amino acids.

Material for sequencing was PBMCs or a T cell subset sorted from them (not recorded which). This TCR came from an adult woman who had mild COVID-19 (a few samples of this study predate the infection). Cell type and time point are not known. V usage is TRBV5-1 and J usage is TRBJ2-7; D not resolved. The CDR3: CASSVDETVYEQYF. For the CDR3, the DNA is TGCGCCAGCAGCGTTGACGAAACTGTATACGAGCAGTACTTC.